One sample yielded the 6 T cell receptor beta chains listed below, sequenced in a study of OX40 agonist ivuxolimab in advanced cancers. Repertoires were generated with immunoSEQ multiplex PCR, while TCRdb's copy carries only in-frame clones and drops some. Found here are roughly 14,000 clones, over 80% of them singletons; the top ten hold around 45%. This sample comprised CD4+ or CD8+ T cells sorted from blood, obtained in a trial of the OX40 agonist ivuxolimab. These receptors were collected from an adult with an advanced solid tumor such as melanoma, head and neck, liver or kidney cancer.

This chain links TRBV28 with TRBJ2-7; D gene unclear. This CDR3 has 13 residues. Per the germline V gene, CDR1 is MDHEN and CDR2 is SYDVKM. V gave up 1 base and J gave up 1 base, with 5 bases separating them. The CDR3, as DNA: TGTGCCAGCAGTTTATTCGATTCCTACGAGCAGTACTTC. Amino acid sequence: CASSLFDSYEQYF.

This sequence joins TRBV5-1 and TRBJ2-2; 7 nucleotides match TRBD1. J gave up 1 base and V 6 bases, and 6 bases lay outside the gene matches. CDR3 length equals 15 residues. Germline CDR1 and CDR2: SGHRS and YFSETQ. The CDR3 DNA sequence: TGCGCCAGCACCCGCCGGACAGGGAACACCGGGGAGCTGTTTTTT. Translated, it gives CASTRRTGNTGELFF.

This clone is medium-sized by share. The chain links TRBV29-1 to TRBJ1-1; the D is unclear. CDR1 and CDR2 (germline): SQVTM, ANQGSEA. V gave up 5 bases and J gave up 0 bases, with 19 bases separating them. The CDR3 extends over 16 amino acids. The CDR3 sequence is CSVPGIGSTMNTEAFF. CDR3 bases: TGCAGCGTTCCCGGAATAGGCAGTACGATGAACACTGAAGCTTTCTTT.

Only one count was recorded for this clone. The chain combines TRBV9 with TRBJ1-1; the match to TRBD1 covers 7 bases. This CDR3 region has 15 residues. From germline, CDR1 is SGDLS and CDR2 YYNGEE. The J segment lost 0 bases and the V segment lost 3 bases, leaving 5 bases of the junction unmatched. CDR3 coding DNA: TGTGCCAGCAGCGCAGGGGGAAGCATGAACACTGAAGCTTTCTTT. This encodes CASSAGGSMNTEAFF.

The genes are TRBV27 and TRBJ2-5; D may be TRBD2 (5 bases). The CDR3 length is 14 residues. V lost 6 bases and J lost 5, with 16 bases in between. Germline assignment: CDR1 MNHEY and CDR2 SMNVEV (reference sequence). The CDR3 region is CASSPGREGETQYF. CDR3 nucleotides: TGTGCCAGCAGCCCGGGCCGGGAAGGGGAGACCCAGTACTTC.

The genes are TRBV9 and TRBJ1-4; 9 nucleotides agree with TRBD1. Germline-derived CDR1 and CDR2 are SGDLS and YYNGEE. V lost 3 bases to trimming and J lost 3 bases; unmatched junction nucleotides: 6. This CDR3 comprises 16 residues. Here the CDR3 DNA reads TGTGCCAGCAGCGACAAACAGGGGGCCCCTAATGAAAAACTGTTTTTT. Translating it yields CASSDKQGAPNEKLFF.